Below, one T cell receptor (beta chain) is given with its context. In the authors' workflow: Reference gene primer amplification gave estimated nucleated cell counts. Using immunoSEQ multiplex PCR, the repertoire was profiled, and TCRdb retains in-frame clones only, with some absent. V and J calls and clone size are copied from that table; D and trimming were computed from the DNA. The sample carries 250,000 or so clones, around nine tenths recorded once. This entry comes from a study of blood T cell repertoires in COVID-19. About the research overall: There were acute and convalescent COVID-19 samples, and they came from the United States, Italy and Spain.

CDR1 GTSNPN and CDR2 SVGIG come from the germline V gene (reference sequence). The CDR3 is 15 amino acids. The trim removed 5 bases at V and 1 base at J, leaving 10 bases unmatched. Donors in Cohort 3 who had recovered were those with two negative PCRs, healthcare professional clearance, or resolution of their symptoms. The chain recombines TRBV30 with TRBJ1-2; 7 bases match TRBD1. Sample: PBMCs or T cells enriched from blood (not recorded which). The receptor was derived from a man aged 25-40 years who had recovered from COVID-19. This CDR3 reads CAWYRGLPINYGYTF. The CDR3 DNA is TGTGCCTGGTACAGGGGACTGCCTATTAACTATGGCTACACCTTC.